This T cell receptor (beta chain) was sequenced for a study of blood T cell repertoires in COVID-19. Study-level information: Acute and convalescent COVID-19 specimens originated in the United States, Italy and Spain. T cells, B-cell-depleted T cells, or PBMCs provided the cDNA or gDNA that served as material.

Source study methods: Reference gene primer amplification gave nucleated cell count estimates. Using immunoSEQ multiplex PCR, the repertoire was profiled, and TCRdb retains in-frame clones only, with some absent. D and trimming were read from the DNA, whereas the V and J calls and clone size are those reported in that table. This sample has 80,000 or so clones, with 86% found just once. Germline V gene lookup returns CDR1 LGHNA and CDR2 YSLEER. Unmatched junction bases numbered 6, after V lost 0 bases and J lost 6 bases. The CDR3 is 16 amino acids. J is TRBJ1-4 and V is TRBV4-3; 8 positions agree with TRBD1. The sample taken for sequencing was peripheral blood. The receptor's source is a woman aged 55-70 years with acute or convalescent COVID-19. CDR3 coding DNA: TGCGCCAGCAGCCAAGATCGGACAGGGAGAGATGAAAAACTGTTTTTT. Protein product: CASSQDRTGRDEKLFF.